The 28 T cell receptor beta chains reported below all come from one sample, sequenced in a study of control samples from healthy donors and cancer patients. Generated by immunoSEQ multiplex PCR, the TCRdb table keeps only in-frame clones and is missing some. The sample carries about 190,000 clones, about 90% recorded once. Sequencing used blood. The receptors stem from a man aged 30-40 years in good health.

The chain has TRBV14 and TRBJ1-4, with D uncertain. Per germline, CDR1 SGHDN and CDR2 FVKESK. This CDR3 is built from 18 residues. Trimming removed 0 bases at V and 8 bases at J, with 22 bases between. The CDR3, as DNA: TGTGCCAGCAGCCAAGAAGGCCTCTCCGGGCCGTTACGGGAAAAACTGTTTTTT. It encodes CASSQEGLSGPLREKLFF.

The gene calls are TRBV6-1 and TRBJ1-4, with D possibly matching TRBD1 (5 bases). CDR3 length: 16 amino acids. V lost 2 bases, J lost 2 bases, and 12 bases lay in between. In germline, CDR1 is MNHNS, CDR2 SASEGT. The CDR3 spells CASSEQAGRTNEKLFF. The CDR3 region has the DNA TGTGCCAGCAGTGAACAGGCAGGGAGGACTAATGAAAAACTGTTTTTT.

The chain couples TRBV7-8 to TRBJ2-2; 11 nucleotides align to TRBD2. Germline V gives CDR1 SGHVS, CDR2 FQNEAQ. V was clipped by 4 bases and J by 4 bases; unmatched bases: 2. There are 15 residues in the CDR3. The CDR3 protein is CASSSSGGFTGELFF. In nucleotides, the CDR3 is TGTGCCAGCAGCTCTAGCGGGGGGTTCACCGGGGAGCTGTTTTTT. Together with reference TRBV7-8 and TRBJ2-2, the CDR3 gives the full variable domain: GAGVSQSPRYKVAKRGQDVALRCDPISGHVSLFWYQQALGQGPEFLTYFQNEAQLDKSGLPSDRFFAERPEGSVSTLKIQRTQQEDSAVYLCASSSSGGFTGELFFGEGSRLTVL.

The CDR3 coding sequence is TGTGCCAGCAGCCCAACGACTAGCGGGGGTATCGGAAGAGATACGCAGTATTTT. This gives the protein CASSPTTSGGIGRDTQYF. The chain couples TRBV4-2 to TRBJ2-3, with 12 nucleotides matching TRBD2. CDR3 length: 18 residues. The ends lost 4 bases at V and 5 bases at J; junction bases unmatched: 13. CDR1 LGHNA and CDR2 YNFKEQ come from the germline V gene.

This chain joins TRBV11-3 and TRBJ1-2; TRBD1 might be the D (6 bases). CDR3 length: 16 residues. V lost 9 bases, J lost 7 bases, and 27 bases lay in between. Germline V gives CDR1 SGHNT, CDR2 YENEEA. The CDR3 protein is CASARPMGSWGAGYTF. CDR3 nucleotides: TGTGCCAGTGCTCGTCCCATGGGATCTTGGGGGGCTGGCTACACCTTC.

Only one count was recorded for this clone. The CDR3 DNA sequence: TGCGCCAGCAGCCAGTCTACGGGTCGAAATTCACCCCTCCACTTT. Translated: CASSQSTGRNSPLHF. The chain links TRBV4-1 to TRBJ1-6; unclear D gene. The V end was cut by 3 bases, the J end by 7 bases, with 13 bases between. The CDR3 sequence is 15 residues long. Germline lookup yields CDR1 MGHRA and CDR2 YSYEKL.

The chain couples TRBV27 to TRBJ1-1; D is perhaps TRBD1 (6 bases). Germline loops: CDR1 MNHEY, CDR2 SMNVEV (reference sequence). Deletions cut 8 bases from V and 1 base from J, with 11 bases between. This CDR3 has 13 amino acids. In DNA, the CDR3 is TGTGCCAGCGGTACAGGGCCGAACACTGAAGCTTTCTTT. It codes for CASGTGPNTEAFF.

V is TRBV6-6 and J is TRBJ2-7; TRBD2 matches at 8 bases. The germline gives CDR1 MNHNY, CDR2 SVGAGI (reference sequence). This CDR3 spans 18 amino acids. V was pared by 5 bases and J by 0 bases, with 15 bases of the junction left unmatched. CDR3 protein: CASSHITHRLAGSYEQYF. The CDR3 nucleotides read TGTGCCAGCAGTCACATTACCCATCGGCTAGCGGGCTCCTACGAGCAGTACTTC.

CDR3 DNA sequence: TGCGCCAGCAGCTTCTCCGGGACAAACCCCTACGAGCAGTACTTC. Amino acids: CASSFSGTNPYEQYF. The rearrangement links TRBV5-1 to TRBJ2-7, with D tentatively TRBD1 (6 bases). CDR1 and CDR2 (germline): SGHRS, YFSETQ. The CDR3 totals 15 residues. Trimming took 2 bases from V and 2 from J, leaving 14 bases between them.

V is TRBV19 and J is TRBJ1-2, with a weak D call TRBD1 (5 bases). Trimming stripped 7 bases from V and 4 bases from J, with 16 bases between. CDR3 length equals 14 residues. Germline V lookup: CDR1 LNHDA, CDR2 SQIVND (reference sequence). Here the CDR3 DNA reads TGTGCCAGTAATACCCGACTTCAGGGCTATGGCTACACCTTC. Amino acids: CASNTRLQGYGYTF.

This clone was detected once. V gene TRBV2 combines with J gene TRBJ2-7; 13 bases fit TRBD2. From germline, CDR1 is SNHLY and CDR2 FYNNEI. V lost 8 bases to trimming and J lost 4 bases; unmatched junction nucleotides: 2. The CDR3 length is 13 residues. Written as DNA, the CDR3 is TGTGCCAGCCGGACTAGCGGGGGTTACGAGCAGTACTTC. It yields the protein CASRTSGGYEQYF.

This clone was detected only once. The chain joins TRBV24-1 to TRBJ2-2; tentative D call: TRBD1 (6 bases). CDR1 and CDR2 from the germline V gene are KGHDR and SFDVKD. The CDR3 has 13 amino acids. V lost 7 bases and J 7 bases, leaving 12 bases between the germline ends. The CDR3: CATSAGVLGELFF. The CDR3 DNA reads TGTGCCACCAGCGCAGGGGTCCTCGGGGAGCTGTTTTTT.

The chain links TRBV12-5 to TRBJ2-1; 7 nucleotides match TRBD1. This CDR3 has 14 residues. The germline gives CDR1 LGHNT, CDR2 FRNRAP. V shed 7 bases and J 6 bases; nucleotides not matched to a gene: 9. The CDR3 DNA reads TGTGCTAGTGACGGACAGGTCCGGGGCAATGAGCAGTTCTTC. It translates to CASDGQVRGNEQFF.

The CDR3 sequence: CASSKGRGRGPSRYGYTF. The CDR3 coding sequence is TGTGCCAGCAGCAAAGGCCGCGGCAGGGGGCCGTCAAGGTATGGCTACACCTTC. The rearrangement uses TRBV21-1 and TRBJ1-2; the D call TRBD1 from the table was never checked on the DNA. TRBV21-1 is listed as a pseudogene. This CDR3 has 18 amino acids.

The chain links TRBV27 to TRBJ1-1; 7 bases fit TRBD1. The CDR3 consists of 15 residues. Germline CDR1 reads MNHEY; CDR2 reads SMNVEV (reference sequence). Trimming took 7 bases from V and 8 from J; bases not matched to a gene: 16. Here the CDR3 DNA reads TGTGCCAGCAAGCAAGGACAGGATCCCTGGTTAGAAGCTTTCTTT. Translating gives CASKQGQDPWLEAFF.

This chain joins TRBV18 and TRBJ2-1, with D possibly matching TRBD1 (5 bases). V lost 3 bases and J 3 bases, leaving 9 bases between the germline ends. The CDR3 is made up of 14 amino acids. Germline V gives CDR1 KGHSH, CDR2 LQKENI. The CDR3 reads CASSPQGYYNEQFF. The CDR3 DNA reads TGTGCCAGCTCACCCCAGGGCTACTACAATGAGCAGTTCTTC.

This clone was seen once. The genes are TRBV6-5 and TRBJ2-2, with D uncertain. Trimming left V 1 base short and J 2 bases short, with 11 bases between. From germline, CDR1 is MNHEY and CDR2 SVGAGI. The length of the CDR3 is 16 residues. Written as DNA, the CDR3 is TGTGCCAGCAGTTACTTACCGGCCAGTAACACCGGGGAGCTGTTTTTT. Translating it yields CASSYLPASNTGELFF.

V and J are TRBV4-1 and TRBJ1-3; 7 bases are shared with TRBD1. V shed 1 base and J 3 bases; nucleotides not matched to a gene: 6. The CDR3 is 16 amino acids. Germline assignment: CDR1 MGHRA and CDR2 YSYEKL. This CDR3 is CASSQGQGGYGNTIYF. CDR3 sequence (DNA): TGCGCCAGCAGCCAAGGACAGGGTGGGTATGGAAACACCATATATTTT.

This chain connects TRBV11-1 to TRBJ2-2; D is uncertain. The ends were cut back, 5 bases at V and 3 bases at J, with 10 bases in the middle. This CDR3 is 14 amino acids long. CDR1 and CDR2 (germline): SGHAT, FQDESV (reference sequence). CDR3 in DNA: TGTGCCAGCAGCGTCCATCAGTACACCGGGGAGCTGTTTTTT. Translated: CASSVHQYTGELFF.

The V and J genes are TRBV29-1 and TRBJ2-1; D may be TRBD2 (7 bases). Looked up from germline, CDR1 is SQVTM and CDR2 is ANQGSEA. Trimming took off 3 bases at V and 0 bases at J, with 9 bases between the two ends. This CDR3 has 14 residues. For the CDR3, the DNA is TGCAGCGTTGATAGGGGGGGCTCCTACAATGAGCAGTTCTTC. Translation gives CSVDRGGSYNEQFF.

CDR3 protein: CASSSRDSLRKYF. Here the CDR3 DNA reads TGCGCCAGCAGTTCCCGGGACAGTCTACGCAAGTACTTC. The rearrangement links TRBV10-1 to TRBJ2-7; 7 bases fit TRBD1. The CDR3 consists of 13 residues. J was trimmed by 11 bases and V by 5 bases; bases with no gene match: 12. Per germline, CDR1 WNHNN and CDR2 SYGVQD (reference sequence).

The chain employs TRBV3-1 (or the pseudogene TRBV3-2) and TRBJ1-2; the D is unclear. V dropped 3 bases and J dropped 6 bases, with 8 bases sitting between them. In germline, CDR1 is LGHDT, CDR2 YNNKEL (reference sequence). CDR3 length: 12 amino acids. CDR3 nucleotides: TGTGCCAGCAGCCACAGCAGTAATGGCTACACCTTC. Translation gives CASSHSSNGYTF.

In its sample, this clone was seen once. The chain is built from TRBV9 and TRBJ1-1; 9 bases agree with TRBD1. Germline values: CDR1 SGDLS, CDR2 YYNGEE. This CDR3 comprises 15 residues. The V and J ends lost 4 bases and 6 bases, in that order; junction bases with no gene match: 10. Written as DNA, the CDR3 is TGTGCCAGCAGCCCAGAGGGGACAGGGTTCGCTGAAGCTTTCTTT. It yields the protein CASSPEGTGFAEAFF. The variable domain in full, completed from reference TRBV9 and TRBJ1-1, reads DSGVTQTPKHLITATGQRVTLRCSPRSGDLSVYWYQQSLDQGLQFLIQYYNGEERAKGNILERFSAQQFPDLHSELNLSSLELGDSALYFCASSPEGTGFAEAFFGQGTRLTVV.

The genes are TRBV12-3 or TRBV12-4 and TRBJ2-3; D gene uncertain. Trimming stripped 5 bases from V and 0 bases from J, with 6 bases between. The CDR3 runs to 13 residues. The CDR3 region is CASSIMSTDTQYF. CDR3 DNA: TGTGCCAGCAGTATTATGAGCACAGATACGCAGTATTTT.

This clone was seen a few times. The chain combines TRBV12-5 with TRBJ2-7; maybe TRBD2 (7 bases). Germline-derived CDR1 and CDR2 are LGHNT and FRNRAP. Trimming left V 2 bases short and J 2 bases short, with 16 bases between. This CDR3 is built from 16 residues. As DNA, the CDR3 is TGTGCTAGTGGTTTGCGCTCGGGGGGCGAACCCTACGAGCAGTACTTC. The encoded protein is CASGLRSGGEPYEQYF.

This clone was detected only once. This rearrangement joins TRBV6-5 to TRBJ1-5; D uncertain. The germline V and J ends were trimmed by 4 bases and 0 bases, with 10 bases remaining between them. The V gene's germline CDR1 is MNHEY and CDR2 SVGAGI. This CDR3 is built from 15 residues. The CDR3 coding sequence is TGTGCCAGCAGTTTGGCGTCAAATAGCAATCAGCCCCAGCATTTT. It codes for CASSLASNSNQPQHF.

The genes are TRBV2 and TRBJ1-3; 7 bases align to TRBD1. The V gene's germline CDR1 is SNHLY and CDR2 FYNNEI. The CDR3 length is 14 residues. Trimming cost V 6 bases and J 2 bases; bases outside gene matches: 4. CDR3 DNA: TGTGCCAGCAGCGAACAGGGGACTGGAAACACCATATATTTT. Residues: CASSEQGTGNTIYF. Together with reference TRBV2 and TRBJ1-3, the CDR3 gives the full variable domain: EPEVTQTPSHQVTQMGQEVILRCVPISNHLYFYWYRQILGQKVEFLVSFYNNEISEKSEIFDDQFSVERPDGSNFTLKIRSTKLEDSAMYFCASSEQGTGNTIYFGEGSWLTVV.

The chain couples TRBV10-3 to TRBJ2-3; 8 positions match TRBD1. V was pared by 0 bases and J by 2 bases, with 7 bases of the junction left unmatched. Per the germline V gene, CDR1 is ENHRY and CDR2 is SYGVKD. This CDR3 contains 17 residues. This chain's CDR3 is CAISESTGRGPTDTQYF. The DNA of the CDR3 is TGTGCCATCAGTGAGTCGACTGGCAGGGGGCCCACAGATACGCAGTATTTT.